These 25 T cell receptor beta chains came from one sample sequenced in a study of long-term antiretroviral therapy in people with HIV. Assay version v3.0 of immunoSEQ was used, and it was run at survey level. TCRdb's copy holds only in-frame clones and misses some; the assay was immunoSEQ multiplex PCR. The sample includes about 21,000 clones, 80% to 85% of them seen just once. Material: unsorted PBMCs, obtained 0.2 years after starting antiretroviral therapy. These receptors were collected from a woman aged 25 to 39 with HIV.

The V and J genes are TRBV12-5 and TRBJ1-2; unclear D gene. V lost 2 bases and J 7 bases, leaving 11 bases between the germline ends. This CDR3 is 13 amino acids long. Germline V gives CDR1 LGHNT, CDR2 FRNRAP. The CDR3, as DNA: TGTGCTAGTGGTTTGTTTTCGGTCAGTGGCTACACCTTC. It translates to CASGLFSVSGYTF.

The genes are TRBV27 and TRBJ2-6, with D possibly being TRBD2 (5 bases). Germline assignment: CDR1 MNHEY and CDR2 SMNVEV (reference sequence). This CDR3 has 14 residues. V was trimmed by 5 bases and J by 3 bases, leaving 8 bases between them. The CDR3 DNA follows: TGTGCCAGCAGTGGAGGTAGTGGGGCCAACGTCCTGACTTTC. Residues: CASSGGSGANVLTF.

The chain has TRBV10-2 and TRBJ1-2, with 8 bases that match TRBD1. This CDR3 spans 17 amino acids. From germline, CDR1 is WSHSY and CDR2 SAAADI. The V and J ends lost 2 bases and 7 bases, in that order; junction bases with no gene match: 15. CDR3 in amino acids: CASSEGISAGGDRGYTF. In nucleotides, the CDR3 is TGCGCCAGCAGTGAGGGGATTTCGGCAGGGGGCGACCGTGGCTACACCTTC.

This clone occurred a few times. This CDR3 is also generated by other DNA sequences in the sample. The chain uses TRBV11-1 and TRBJ1-6; 9 bases map to TRBD1. The CDR3 extends over 14 amino acids. Trimming cost V 5 bases and J 9 bases; bases outside gene matches: 5. The germline V gene encodes CDR1 SGHAT and CDR2 FQDESV (reference sequence). The CDR3 loop is CASSLGQGGSPLHF. DNA of the CDR3: TGTGCCAGCAGCCTGGGACAGGGAGGTTCACCCCTCCACTTT.

This clone appeared once. This chain uses TRBV29-1 with TRBJ2-1; TRBD1 aligns across 9 bases. CDR1 and CDR2 (germline): SQVTM, ANQGSEA. The CDR3 loop spans 12 amino acids. The CDR3 spells CTTNHPGQGQFF. Written as DNA, the CDR3 is TGCACCACGAACCACCCGGGACAGGGCCAGTTCTTC.

In this sample, this clone turned up once. The chain carries TRBV19 and TRBJ2-2; D gene ambiguous. Trimming took off 4 bases at V and 1 base at J, with 10 bases between the two ends. This CDR3 is built from 15 residues. The germline gives CDR1 LNHDA, CDR2 SQIVND (reference sequence). DNA for the CDR3: TGTGCCAGTAGTAGTAGCCAGAAGAACACCGGGGAGCTGTTTTTT. Amino acids: CASSSSQKNTGELFF.

J is TRBJ2-2 and V is TRBV4-1, with D perhaps matching TRBD1 or TRBD2 (5 bases each). The CDR3 runs to 15 residues. Per the germline V gene, CDR1 is MGHRA and CDR2 is YSYEKL. Deletions cut 2 bases from V and 3 bases from J, with 10 bases between. The CDR3 loop reads CASSQPLGDTGELFF. CDR3 in DNA: TGCGCCAGCAGCCAACCGCTGGGGGACACCGGGGAGCTGTTTTTT.

The J gene is TRBJ1-1, the V gene TRBV18; unclear D gene. The CDR3 has 13 amino acids. V was cut by 5 bases and J by 1 base, with 8 bases left in between. Looked up from germline, CDR1 is KGHSH and CDR2 is LQKENI. CDR3 bases: TGTGCCAGCTCAGGTCGACAGAACACTGAAGCTTTCTTT. This encodes CASSGRQNTEAFF.

The chain joins TRBV7-2 to TRBJ1-4; no firm D call. Trimming took 3 bases from V and 0 from J, leaving 5 bases between them. The CDR3 is made up of 14 amino acids. CDR1 is SGHTA and CDR2 is FQGNSA in the germline V gene. The CDR3 DNA follows: TGTGCCAGCAGCTTTTATGCAACTAATGAAAAACTGTTTTTT. Translating gives CASSFYATNEKLFF.

This chain links TRBV7-9 with TRBJ2-1; D ambiguous. Trimming took off 4 bases at V and 4 bases at J, with 2 bases between the two ends. The CDR3 has 11 amino acids. In germline, CDR1 is SEHNR, CDR2 FQNEAQ (reference sequence). The CDR3 region is CASSWYNEQFF. For the CDR3, the DNA is TGTGCCAGCAGCTGGTACAATGAGCAGTTCTTC.

This chain links TRBV7-8 with TRBJ2-1; D is undetermined. Germline V CDR1 and CDR2: SGHVS, FQNEAQ. The CDR3 spans 16 residues. V was pared by 1 base and J by 0 bases, with 10 bases between. CDR3 DNA: TGTGCCAGCAGCTTAGTCGGCGGTAGCTCCTACAATGAGCAGTTCTTC. Amino acids: CASSLVGGSSYNEQFF.

The V call is TRBV5-8, the J call TRBJ1-3; D not certain. V gave up 2 bases and J gave up 8 bases, with 5 bases separating them. Germline CDR1 and CDR2: SGHTS and YDEGEE. The CDR3 is made up of 11 amino acids. This CDR3 reads CASSFWDTIYF. The CDR3 bases are TGTGCCAGCAGCTTCTGGGACACCATATATTTT.

The rearrangement uses TRBV11-2 and TRBJ2-3; 8 bases fit TRBD2. The CDR3 consists of 16 residues. Germline values: CDR1 SGHAT, CDR2 FQNNGV. The junction had 6 bases not matched to a gene; V was cut back by 1 base and J by 3 bases. The CDR3 is CASSLAGLGLTDTQYF. DNA for the CDR3: TGTGCCAGCAGCTTAGCGGGACTAGGGCTAACAGATACGCAGTATTTT.

The chain combines TRBV6-1 with TRBJ1-4, with TRBD1 identical over 12 bases. CDR1 and CDR2 from the germline V gene are MNHNS and SASEGT. The junction had 2 bases not matched to a gene; V was cut back by 5 bases and J by 7 bases. This CDR3 is 14 amino acids long. CDR3 region: CASSSGQGAEKLFF. CDR3 DNA sequence: TGTGCCAGCAGTTCGGGACAGGGGGCTGAAAAACTGTTTTTT.

The chain is built from TRBV9 and TRBJ2-5; TRBD2 matches 12 bases. V was clipped by 2 bases and J by 2 bases; unmatched bases: 4. The germline gives CDR1 SGDLS, CDR2 YYNGEE. This CDR3 is 16 amino acids long. CDR3 sequence reads: CASSVGLAGTQETQYF. DNA of the CDR3: TGTGCCAGCAGCGTTGGACTAGCGGGGACACAAGAGACCCAGTACTTC.

The chain couples TRBV10-3 to TRBJ2-2; a possible D gene is TRBD1 (6 bases). The CDR3 contains 16 residues. The V end was cut by 2 bases, the J end by 0 bases, with 10 bases between. Germline V gene sequence: CDR1 ENHRY, CDR2 SYGVKD. In nucleotides, the CDR3 is TGTGCCATCAGTGAGACAGGGCCAGCGAACACCGGGGAGCTGTTTTTT. Residues: CAISETGPANTGELFF.

This clone came up once. This chain joins TRBV6-1 and TRBJ2-1; 7 nucleotides agree with TRBD1. The germline V gene encodes CDR1 MNHNS and CDR2 SASEGT. V was clipped by 8 bases and J by 6 bases; unmatched bases: 10. This CDR3 contains 14 residues. The chain's CDR3 is CASGQEHYLNEQFF. In nucleotides, the CDR3 is TGTGCCAGCGGACAGGAACACTACCTCAATGAGCAGTTCTTC.

This chain uses TRBV15 with TRBJ2-1; D gene uncertain. This CDR3 region has 11 residues. V lost 8 bases to trimming and J lost 13 bases, with 15 bases between them. Germline CDR1 is LNHNV and CDR2 is YYDKDF (reference sequence). Here the CDR3 reads CATGRADLQFF. The CDR3 DNA reads TGTGCCACCGGAAGGGCCGACCTCCAGTTCTTC.

The V call is TRBV15, the J call TRBJ2-6; TRBD2 matches 8 bases. CDR1 LNHNV and CDR2 YYDKDF come from the germline V gene (reference sequence). V lost 0 bases and J lost 0; bases outside the gene matches: 1. The CDR3 spans 17 residues. The CDR3 bases are TGTGCCACCAGCAGAGATCGGGGGGGCTCTGGGGCCAACGTCCTGACTTTC. Translated, it gives CATSRDRGGSGANVLTF.

The chain has TRBV2 and TRBJ2-2; D gene ambiguous. In germline, CDR1 is SNHLY, CDR2 FYNNEI. The germline V and J ends were trimmed by 4 bases and 7 bases, with 13 bases remaining between them. This CDR3 has 14 amino acids. The CDR3 nucleotides are TGTGCCAGCAGTGCGGAGTATCACAGCGGGGAGCTGTTTTTT. The encoded protein is CASSAEYHSGELFF.

This chain links TRBV10-2 with TRBJ1-1; D gene uncertain. The CDR3 runs to 14 residues. V lost 6 bases, J lost 1 base, and 12 bases lay in between. Germline V CDR1 and CDR2: WSHSY, SAAADI. In DNA form, the CDR3 reads TGCGCCAGCAGCAGAACCCAGACGAACACTGAAGCTTTCTTT. This translates into CASSRTQTNTEAFF.

The chain employs TRBV29-1 and TRBJ2-7; D is uncertain. The CDR3 runs to 12 residues. Germline V gene lookup returns CDR1 SQVTM and CDR2 ANQGSEA. V dropped 4 bases and J dropped 4 bases, with 11 bases sitting between them. The DNA of the CDR3 is TGCAGCGTTGGACCGAACTCTTACGAGCAGTACTTC. Amino acid sequence: CSVGPNSYEQYF.

The chain carries TRBV5-1 and TRBJ2-5; D is possibly TRBD1 or TRBD2 (5 bases each). Trimming took 4 bases from V and 10 from J, leaving 17 bases between them. There are 13 residues in the CDR3. The V gene's germline CDR1 is SGHRS and CDR2 YFSETQ. CDR3: CASSDGTGANQYF. CDR3 DNA: TGCGCCAGCAGCGACGGGACCGGGGCAAACCAGTACTTC.

In its sample, this clone was seen once. The chain joins TRBV15 to TRBJ1-6, with 8 bases aligning to TRBD1. J was trimmed by 4 bases and V by 0 bases; bases with no gene match: 5. CDR3 size: 17 residues. Germline CDR1 reads LNHNV; CDR2 reads YYDKDF (reference sequence). Here the CDR3 reads CATSRDGGTGYNSPLHF. CDR3 DNA: TGTGCCACCAGCAGAGATGGCGGGACAGGATATAATTCACCCCTCCACTTT. Supplemented by reference TRBV15 and TRBJ1-6, the full variable domain reads DAMVIQNPRYQVTQFGKPVTLSCSQTLNHNVMYWYQQKSSQAPKLLFHYYDKDFNNEADTPDNFQSRRPNTSFCFLDIRSPGLGDTAMYLCATSRDGGTGYNSPLHFGNGTRLTVT.

The J gene is TRBJ1-4, the V gene TRBV30; D gene unclear. Germline V CDR1 and CDR2: GTSNPN, SVGIG (reference sequence). The CDR3 totals 14 residues. Trimming pared 2 bases from V and 7 bases from J, leaving 14 bases between. The CDR3 DNA follows: TGTGCCTGGAGTTTGGGCCAGGTCCGTGAAAAACTGTTTTTT. Protein: CAWSLGQVREKLFF. Complete variable domain (other parts from reference TRBV30 and TRBJ1-4): SQTIHQWPATLVQPVGSPLSLECTVEGTSNPNLYWYRQAAGRGLQLLFYSVGIGQISSEVPQNLSASRPQDRQFILSSKKLLLSDSGFYLCAWSLGQVREKLFFGSGTQLSVL.